This T cell receptor (beta chain) was recorded in a study of Ad26.COV2.S vaccination and SARS-CoV-2 variants. The CDR3 contains 13 residues. The germline V gene has CDR1 LGHDT and CDR2 YNNKEL (reference sequence). Trimming stripped 0 bases from V and 2 bases from J, with 5 bases between. As for treatment: around 19 received Ad26.COV2.S at low or high dose, single or two shots; a few received placebo; per-sample allocation not given. Vaccine and placebo recipients were sampled on day 63 after the first injection. In regard to this clone: Its antigen is not known.

Whole-study findings and limits: Vaccine recipients had higher spike-specific TCR breadth than placebo recipients. Considerable breadth of spike-specific CD8+ and CD4+ T cell responses has reportedly been documented following vaccination.

Assay: immunoSEQ multiplex PCR; the TCRdb copy retains only in-frame clones and omits some. The data contain some 350,000 clones, around 83% of them singletons. This clonotype was obtained from a person between 18 and 59 years old who received the Ad26.COV2.S COVID-19 vaccine or a placebo. This chain joins TRBV3-1 (or the pseudogene TRBV3-2) and TRBJ2-7, with no clear D. The starting material was peripheral blood, obtained in a trial of Ad26.COV2.S vaccine versus placebo. The CDR3: CASSQDGAYEQYF. CDR3 sequence (DNA): TGTGCCAGCAGCCAAGACGGAGCCTACGAGCAGTACTTC.